Shown below are 29 T cell receptor beta chains from a single sample sequenced in a study of cytomegalovirus exposure and HLA in healthy donors. Primers: 60 Vbeta forward and 13 Jbeta reverse. The table came from immunoSEQ multiplex PCR; TCRdb's copy has only in-frame clones and leaves some out. The sample records some 140,000 clones, approximately 80% being singletons. The sample comprised PBMCs. Source of these receptors: a woman aged 40 to 50 in good health and CMV-seronegative.

This chain links TRBV2 with TRBJ2-5; 10 bases are shared with TRBD1. V shed 7 bases and J 5 bases; nucleotides not matched to a gene: 13. Germline V gene data show CDR1 as SNHLY and CDR2 as FYNNEI. The CDR3 length is 16 residues. In nucleotides, the CDR3 is TGTGCCAGCACAAAGACGAGACAGGGGGCATGGGAGACCCAGTACTTC. Protein: CASTKTRQGAWETQYF.

This clone was recorded only once. The chain couples TRBV5-6 to TRBJ1-1, with no clear D. The length of the CDR3 is 12 residues. Germline lookup yields CDR1 SGHDT and CDR2 YYEEEE. Trimming removed 1 base from V and 6 bases from J, with 7 bases in between. The CDR3 bases are TGTGCCAGCAGCTTGAACAGCCCTGAAGCTTTCTTT. It codes for CASSLNSPEAFF. Complete variable domain (other parts from reference TRBV5-6 and TRBJ1-1): DAGVTQSPTHLIKTRGQQVTLRCSPKSGHDTVSWYQQALGQGPQFIFQYYEEEERQRGNFPDRFSGHQFPNYSSELNVNALLLGDSALYLCASSLNSPEAFFGQGTRLTVV.

V gene TRBV5-1 combines with J gene TRBJ2-1; D remains unclear. The V end was cut by 4 bases, the J end by 5 bases, with 4 bases between. Germline V lookup: CDR1 SGHRS, CDR2 YFSETQ. CDR3 size: 11 residues. CDR3 in DNA: TGCGCCAGCAGCGTCAACAATGAGCAGTTCTTC. Protein: CASSVNNEQFF. Complete variable domain (other parts from reference TRBV5-1 and TRBJ2-1): KAGVTQTPRYLIKTRGQQVTLSCSPISGHRSVSWYQQTPGQGLQFLFEYFSETQRNKGNFPGRFSGRQFSNSRSEMNVSTLELGDSALYLCASSVNNEQFFGPGTRLTVL.

The chain combines TRBV7-2 with TRBJ2-7, with a tentative D call TRBD1 (5 bases). Germline loops: CDR1 SGHTA, CDR2 FQGNSA. Trimming left V 2 bases short and J 2 bases short, with 13 bases between. The CDR3 is 15 amino acids. CDR3 in amino acids: CASSLPDRATYEQYF. The CDR3 coding sequence is TGTGCCAGCAGCTTACCCGACAGAGCAACCTACGAGCAGTACTTC.

The chain links TRBV7-9 to TRBJ1-4, with 10 bases that match TRBD1. This CDR3 spans 13 amino acids. Germline lookup yields CDR1 SEHNR and CDR2 FQNEAQ (reference sequence). V shed 1 base, J shed 12 bases, and the junction held 2 bases outside the gene matches. CDR3 region: CASSLETGGELFF. The CDR3 DNA reads as TGTGCCAGCAGCTTAGAGACAGGGGGCGAACTGTTTTTT.

This chain uses TRBV6-1 with TRBJ1-2; D is undetermined. Per the germline V gene, CDR1 is MNHNS and CDR2 is SASEGT. V lost 2 bases and J 3 bases, leaving 7 bases between the germline ends. The CDR3 is made up of 13 amino acids. The CDR3 protein is CASSEIYDYGYTF. In DNA form, the CDR3 reads TGTGCCAGCAGTGAAATTTATGACTATGGCTACACCTTC.

As to this clone: An end of the junction does not agree with germline; a read error may underlie this. V usage is TRBV30 and J usage is TRBJ2-7; D not certain. The length of the CDR3 is 12 residues. CDR1 and CDR2 (germline): GTSNPN, SVGIG (reference sequence). The CDR3, as DNA: TGTGCCTGGAGTCGAAGGAGTTACGCGCAGTACTTC. Translation gives CAWSRRSYAQYF.

On this clone itself: This sample also contains other DNA sequences that code for the same CDR3. CDR3 residues: CASSEGGGSSYNEQFF. Here the CDR3 DNA reads TGTGCCAGCAGTGAGGGCGGGGGGAGCTCCTACAATGAGCAGTTCTTC. The chain employs TRBV6-1 and TRBJ2-1; the match to TRBD2 covers 8 bases. The CDR3 spans 16 residues. V gave up 3 bases and J gave up 0 bases; unmatched junction bases: 4. Germline lookup yields CDR1 MNHNS and CDR2 SASEGT.

The chain couples TRBV29-1 to TRBJ2-2; tentative D call: TRBD1 (6 bases). The CDR3 extends over 14 amino acids. V was trimmed by 7 bases and J by 7 bases, leaving 19 bases between them. From germline, CDR1 is SQVTM and CDR2 ANQGSEA. The CDR3 DNA reads as TGCAGCGCCCAACTGACAGGAAGGTACGGGGAGCTGTTTTTT. The encoded protein is CSAQLTGRYGELFF.

The rearrangement joins TRBV5-1 to TRBJ2-6, with D perhaps matching TRBD2 (6 bases). The CDR3 consists of 16 residues. Germline V lookup: CDR1 SGHRS, CDR2 YFSETQ. V was pared by 0 bases and J by 2 bases, with 9 bases between. In DNA form, the CDR3 reads TGCGCCAGCAGCTTGGAAACGGGGGCTGGGGCCAACGTCCTGACTTTC. Protein: CASSLETGAGANVLTF.

V is TRBV7-9 and J is TRBJ1-2, with a tentative D call TRBD1 (6 bases). The CDR3 covers 13 residues. V was shortened by 5 bases and J by 7 bases, with 14 bases between the two germline ends. From germline, CDR1 is SEHNR and CDR2 FQNEAQ (reference sequence). In DNA form, the CDR3 reads TGTGCCAGCAGCGGCAGTACAGGGTTTGGCTACACCTTC. Its protein is CASSGSTGFGYTF.

The chain combines TRBV6-5 with TRBJ2-2, with D possibly TRBD1 on 6 matching bases. V was clipped by 6 bases and J by 3 bases, with 11 bases between them. The CDR3 is 14 amino acids. Germline V gives CDR1 MNHEY, CDR2 SVGAGI. The CDR3 DNA is TGTGCCAGCAGACAACAGGGAGACACCGGGGAGCTGTTTTTT. This sequence encodes CASRQQGDTGELFF.

The rearrangement uses TRBV5-1 and TRBJ2-1, with TRBD2 matching over 13 bases. After removal of 3 bases from V and 10 bases from J, the junction contained 7 bases not matched to a gene. The CDR3 has 15 residues. Germline CDR1 is SGHRS and CDR2 is YFSETQ. Here the CDR3 DNA reads TGCGCCAGCAGCTCTGGACTAGCGGGAGCGGAAGAGCAGTTCTTC. This encodes CASSSGLAGAEEQFF.

The chain couples TRBV6-5 to TRBJ2-1; D is perhaps TRBD2 (6 bases). The V gene's germline CDR1 is MNHEY and CDR2 SVGAGI. The CDR3 is made up of 16 amino acids. Between the trimmed V and J ends, which lost 2 bases and 2 bases, there was a span of 13 bases. The CDR3 DNA is TGTGCCAGCAGTTACATCTCGGGGGTTACCTACAATGAGCAGTTCTTC. Protein sequence: CASSYISGVTYNEQFF.

The chain couples TRBV13 to TRBJ2-1, with TRBD1 as a possible D gene (6 bases). The germline CDR1 and CDR2 sequences are PRHDT and FYEKMQ (reference sequence). CDR3 size: 17 residues. Trimming took off 0 bases at V and 0 bases at J, with 12 bases between the two ends. CDR3 nucleotides: TGTGCCAGCAGCTTAGGCCGCGGACAGTCCTCCTACAATGAGCAGTTCTTC. It is translated as CASSLGRGQSSYNEQFF.

On this clone itself: This sample also contains other DNA sequences that code for the same CDR3. The chain employs TRBV5-1 and TRBJ2-5; D gene unclear. This CDR3 has 11 amino acids. Trimming shortened V by 2 bases and J by 4 bases, and 3 bases separated the two germline ends. Germline lookup yields CDR1 SGHRS and CDR2 YFSETQ. The CDR3 region is CASSFGETQYF. The CDR3 DNA follows: TGCGCCAGCAGCTTCGGAGAGACCCAGTACTTC.

For the CDR3, the DNA is TGTGCCAGCACACGGGACAGGGTTATTATAGCTTTCTTT. This gives the protein CASTRDRVIIAFF. The chain is built from TRBV28 and TRBJ1-1; TRBD1 matches 9 bases. This CDR3 contains 13 residues. The J segment lost 10 bases and the V segment lost 7 bases, leaving 10 bases of the junction unmatched. The germline gives CDR1 MDHEN, CDR2 SYDVKM.

The chain is built from TRBV6-1 and TRBJ2-5, with D perhaps matching TRBD2 (5 bases). Germline lookup yields CDR1 MNHNS and CDR2 SASEGT. CDR3 length: 13 amino acids. V lost 11 bases, J lost 2 bases, and 15 bases lay in between. As DNA, the CDR3 is TGTGCCTCATGGGTTTCGGGACAAGAGACCCAGTACTTC. Translated, it gives CASWVSGQETQYF.

The CDR3 loop is CASTVRANTEAFF. The CDR3 DNA follows: TGTGCCAGCACCGTTCGAGCCAACACTGAAGCTTTCTTT. J is TRBJ1-1 and V is TRBV11-2; no clear D. The length of the CDR3 is 13 residues. Trimming left V 7 bases short and J 2 bases short, with 11 bases between. CDR1 SGHAT and CDR2 FQNNGV come from the germline V gene.

This sequence joins TRBV5-4 and TRBJ1-3; D is ambiguous. The V end lost 0 bases, the J end lost 0 bases, and 7 bases lay between the germline ends. This CDR3 is 15 amino acids long. Looked up from germline, CDR1 is SGHNT and CDR2 is YYREEE (reference sequence). CDR3 residues: CASSLATVSGNTIYF. CDR3 DNA: TGTGCCAGCAGCTTGGCCACGGTCTCTGGAAACACCATATATTTT.

This clone was counted only a few times. The rearrangement uses TRBV29-1 and TRBJ2-5; possibly TRBD2 for D (5 bases). Germline-derived CDR1 and CDR2 are SQVTM and ANQGSEA. Trimming took off 2 bases at V and 4 bases at J, with 14 bases between the two ends. The CDR3 totals 14 residues. CDR3 loop: CSVEIPGVGETQYF. The CDR3 DNA is TGCAGCGTTGAAATCCCCGGGGTAGGAGAGACCCAGTACTTC.

The gene calls are TRBV28 and TRBJ2-2, with D unclear. V lost 3 bases to trimming and J lost 1 base, with 3 bases between them. Germline V lookup: CDR1 MDHEN, CDR2 SYDVKM. The CDR3 extends over 13 amino acids. The chain's CDR3 is CASSFRNTGELFF. CDR3 DNA: TGTGCCAGCAGTTTCAGGAACACCGGGGAGCTGTTTTTT.

The CDR3 DNA is TGTGCCAGTAGTGCCCGGGACAGGGGAAATTACGAGCAGTACTTC. This codes for CASSARDRGNYEQYF. The chain recombines TRBV19 with TRBJ2-7; the match to TRBD1 covers 10 bases. V dropped 5 bases and J dropped 4; count of bases not matched to a gene: 8. Germline CDR1 LNHDA, CDR2 SQIVND (reference sequence). The CDR3 has 15 amino acids. Full variable domain (outside the CDR3, taken from reference TRBV19 and TRBJ2-7): DGGITQSPKYLFRKEGQNVTLSCEQNLNHDAMYWYRQDPGQGLRLIYYSQIVNDFQKGDIAEGYSVSREKKESFPLTVTSAQKNPTAFYLCASSARDRGNYEQYFGPGTRLTVT.

V gene TRBV19 combines with J gene TRBJ1-3; 8 bases map to TRBD1. The CDR3 length is 15 residues. Germline CDR1 reads LNHDA; CDR2 reads SQIVND (reference sequence). The J segment lost 1 base and the V segment lost 3 bases, leaving 2 bases of the junction unmatched. CDR3 in amino acids: CASSINRGSGNTIYF. CDR3 sequence (DNA): TGTGCCAGTAGTATTAACAGGGGGTCTGGAAACACCATATATTTT.

V gene TRBV6-1 combines with J gene TRBJ2-3, with no clear D. V shed 0 bases and J shed 6 bases, with 16 bases lying between them. Germline V CDR1 and CDR2: MNHNS, SASEGT. This CDR3 region has 16 residues. Here the CDR3 reads CASSEALVLRLDTQYF. Here the CDR3 DNA reads TGTGCCAGCAGTGAAGCCCTAGTTTTACGCCTTGATACGCAGTATTTT.

This clone was recorded once. The chain is built from TRBV25-1 and TRBJ1-5, with D unclear. The CDR3 has 12 amino acids. Trimming removed 6 bases at V and 4 bases at J, with 7 bases between. The germline CDR1 and CDR2 sequences are MGHDK and SYGVNS. The CDR3 coding sequence is TGTGCCAGCAGGGGAGCGAATCAGCCCCAGCATTTT. This translates into CASRGANQPQHF.

This clone was picked up one time. This rearrangement joins TRBV9 to TRBJ1-1; D ambiguous. V was pared by 2 bases and J by 0 bases, with 11 bases between. CDR3 length: 15 residues. Germline loops: CDR1 SGDLS, CDR2 YYNGEE. The CDR3 region has the DNA TGTGCCAGCAGCGTGGATCGGGGAATGAACACTGAAGCTTTCTTT. This sequence encodes CASSVDRGMNTEAFF.

The chain has TRBV2 and TRBJ2-7; TRBD2 matches 9 bases. The CDR3 extends over 14 amino acids. Trimming removed 8 bases from V and 7 bases from J; junction bases left unmatched: 12. Germline CDR1 SNHLY, CDR2 FYNNEI. CDR3 protein: CASQGLAGRLEQYF. The CDR3 bases are TGTGCCAGCCAGGGGCTAGCGGGAAGGTTGGAGCAGTACTTC.

For this clone: Other nucleotide sequences from this sample produce the same CDR3. The chain recombines TRBV2 with TRBJ1-1, with 7 bases fitting TRBD1. The CDR3 covers 14 residues. Germline V gene lookup returns CDR1 SNHLY and CDR2 FYNNEI. V shed 6 bases and J 4 bases; nucleotides not matched to a gene: 8. The CDR3 region is CASRWRQGGTEAFF. The CDR3, as DNA: TGTGCCAGCAGATGGCGACAGGGCGGCACTGAAGCTTTCTTT.